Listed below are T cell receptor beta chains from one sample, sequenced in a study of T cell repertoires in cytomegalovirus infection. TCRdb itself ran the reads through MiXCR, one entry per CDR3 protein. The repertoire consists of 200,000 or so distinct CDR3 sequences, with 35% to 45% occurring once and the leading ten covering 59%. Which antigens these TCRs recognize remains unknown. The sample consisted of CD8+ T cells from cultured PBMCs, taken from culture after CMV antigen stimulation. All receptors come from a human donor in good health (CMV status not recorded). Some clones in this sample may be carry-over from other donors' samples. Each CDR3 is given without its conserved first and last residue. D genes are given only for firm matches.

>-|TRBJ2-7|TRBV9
ASSPTDNSYEQY
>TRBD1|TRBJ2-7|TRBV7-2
ASRPGTAYEQY
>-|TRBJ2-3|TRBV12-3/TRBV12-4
ASKNTYPTQY
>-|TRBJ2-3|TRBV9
ASSSSLWGSTDTQY
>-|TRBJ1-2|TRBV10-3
AIRGQRDYGYT
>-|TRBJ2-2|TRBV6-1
AAFRRGVERLNTGELF
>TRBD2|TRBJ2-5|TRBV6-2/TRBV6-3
ASSYIYGGASETQY
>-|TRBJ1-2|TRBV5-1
ASSLALDGANYGYT
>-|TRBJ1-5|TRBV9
ASSEGSGSNQPQH
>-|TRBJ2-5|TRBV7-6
ASSWGTAGETQY
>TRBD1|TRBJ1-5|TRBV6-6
ASSYRTGGSNQPQH
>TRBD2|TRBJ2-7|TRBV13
ASTRGGSYEQY
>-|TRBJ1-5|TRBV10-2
ASSLSWTGNQPQH
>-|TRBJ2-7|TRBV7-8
ASSFPATVSYEQY
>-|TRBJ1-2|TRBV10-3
AISGGANYGYT
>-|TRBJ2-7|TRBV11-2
ASSLAGGVEQY
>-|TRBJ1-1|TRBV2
ARSRLGTEAF
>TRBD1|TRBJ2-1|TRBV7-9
ASSLVLGTVNNEQF
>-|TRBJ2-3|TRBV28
ASSLTRPTDTQY
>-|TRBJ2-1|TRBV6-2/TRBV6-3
ASSYSPSYNEQF
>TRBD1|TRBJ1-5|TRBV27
ASRSSTGVNQPQH
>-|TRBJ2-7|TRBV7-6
ASSFTGYYEQY
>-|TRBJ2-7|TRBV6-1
ASTQRRGNSYEQY
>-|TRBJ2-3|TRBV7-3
ASSAFIGGGDTQY
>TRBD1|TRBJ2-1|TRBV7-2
ASSHQGEESYNDQF
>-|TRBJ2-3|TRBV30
AWSVTGDTQY
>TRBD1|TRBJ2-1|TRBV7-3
ASSRGVGGTGVRNEQF
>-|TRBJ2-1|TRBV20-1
SAAGADYNEQF
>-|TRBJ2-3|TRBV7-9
ASSAKGDTQY
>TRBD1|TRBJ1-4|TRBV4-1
ASSQGQGSEKLF
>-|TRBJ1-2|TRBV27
ASSFSGPAKDGYT
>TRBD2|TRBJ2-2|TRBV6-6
ASVIPGLAGLNTGELF
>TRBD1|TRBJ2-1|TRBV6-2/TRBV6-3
ASSLYRGRMNEQF
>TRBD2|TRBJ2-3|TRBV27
ASSPLAGTTDTQY
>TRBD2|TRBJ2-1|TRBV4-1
ASSQVPSGSRNEQF
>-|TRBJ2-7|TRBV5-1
ASSSYGRGYSYEQY
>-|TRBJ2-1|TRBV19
ASTRPQRGGSYNEQF
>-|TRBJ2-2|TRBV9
ASSVAGEGLF
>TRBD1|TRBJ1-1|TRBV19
ASREWTGAAATEAF
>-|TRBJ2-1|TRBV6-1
ASSSTVSNEQF
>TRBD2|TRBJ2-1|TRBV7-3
ASSLTGSGGYNEQF
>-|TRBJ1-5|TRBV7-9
ASSLVPGRDSNQPQH
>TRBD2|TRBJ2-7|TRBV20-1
SASSPSGAARQY
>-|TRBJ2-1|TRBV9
ASSDTTVANEQF
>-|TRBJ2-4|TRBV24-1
ATSDGRENIQY
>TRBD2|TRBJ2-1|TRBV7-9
ASALRLAGTDNEQF
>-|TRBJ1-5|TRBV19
ASRRTEFSNQPQH
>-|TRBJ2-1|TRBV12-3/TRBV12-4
ASSLGLPWVNEQF
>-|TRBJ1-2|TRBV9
ASSGLLRTGYT
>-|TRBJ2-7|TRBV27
ASSLSTGINPYEQY
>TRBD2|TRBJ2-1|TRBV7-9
ASVTSGIYNEQF